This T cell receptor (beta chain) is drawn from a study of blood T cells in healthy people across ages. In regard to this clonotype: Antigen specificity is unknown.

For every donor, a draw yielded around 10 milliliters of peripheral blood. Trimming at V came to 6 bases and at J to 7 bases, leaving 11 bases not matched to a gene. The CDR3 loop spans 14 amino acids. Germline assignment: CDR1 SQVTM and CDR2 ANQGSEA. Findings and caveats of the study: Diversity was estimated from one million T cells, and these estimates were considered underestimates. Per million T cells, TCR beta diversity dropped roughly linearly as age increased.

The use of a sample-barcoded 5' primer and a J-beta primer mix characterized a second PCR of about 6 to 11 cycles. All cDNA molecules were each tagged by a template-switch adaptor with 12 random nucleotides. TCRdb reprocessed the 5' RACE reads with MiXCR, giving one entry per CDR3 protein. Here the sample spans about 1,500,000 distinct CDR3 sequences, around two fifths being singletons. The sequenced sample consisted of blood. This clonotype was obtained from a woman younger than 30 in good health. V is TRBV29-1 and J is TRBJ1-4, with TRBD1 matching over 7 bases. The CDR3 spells CSVAQGGVGEKLFF. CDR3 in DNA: TGCAGCGTAGCTCAGGGGGGCGTTGGTGAAAAACTGTTTTTT. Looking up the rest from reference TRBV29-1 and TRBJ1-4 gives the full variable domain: SAVISQKPSRDICQRGTSLTIQCQVDSQVTMMFWYRQQPGQSLTLIATANQGSEATYESGFVIDKFPISRPNLTFSTLTVSNMSPEDSSIYLCSVAQGGVGEKLFFGSGTQLSVL.